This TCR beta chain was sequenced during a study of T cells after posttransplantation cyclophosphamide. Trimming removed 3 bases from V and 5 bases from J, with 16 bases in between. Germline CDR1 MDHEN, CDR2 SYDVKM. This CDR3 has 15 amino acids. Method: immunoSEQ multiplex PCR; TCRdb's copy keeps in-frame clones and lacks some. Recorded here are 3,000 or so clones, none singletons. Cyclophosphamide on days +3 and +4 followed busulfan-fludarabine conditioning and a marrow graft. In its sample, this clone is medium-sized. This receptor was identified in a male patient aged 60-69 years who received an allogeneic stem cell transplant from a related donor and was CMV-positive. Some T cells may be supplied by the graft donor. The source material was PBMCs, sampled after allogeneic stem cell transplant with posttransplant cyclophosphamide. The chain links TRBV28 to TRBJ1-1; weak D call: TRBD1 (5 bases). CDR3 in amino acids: CASSFARQGGTEAFF. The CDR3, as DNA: TGTGCCAGCAGTTTTGCCCGGCAGGGAGGGACTGAAGCTTTCTTT. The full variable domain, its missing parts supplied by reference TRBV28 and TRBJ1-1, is DVKVTQSSRYLVKRTGEKVFLECVQDMDHENMFWYRQDPGLGLRLIYFSYDVKMKEKGDIPEGYSVSREKKERFSLILESASTNQTSMYLCASSFARQGGTEAFFGQGTRLTVV.